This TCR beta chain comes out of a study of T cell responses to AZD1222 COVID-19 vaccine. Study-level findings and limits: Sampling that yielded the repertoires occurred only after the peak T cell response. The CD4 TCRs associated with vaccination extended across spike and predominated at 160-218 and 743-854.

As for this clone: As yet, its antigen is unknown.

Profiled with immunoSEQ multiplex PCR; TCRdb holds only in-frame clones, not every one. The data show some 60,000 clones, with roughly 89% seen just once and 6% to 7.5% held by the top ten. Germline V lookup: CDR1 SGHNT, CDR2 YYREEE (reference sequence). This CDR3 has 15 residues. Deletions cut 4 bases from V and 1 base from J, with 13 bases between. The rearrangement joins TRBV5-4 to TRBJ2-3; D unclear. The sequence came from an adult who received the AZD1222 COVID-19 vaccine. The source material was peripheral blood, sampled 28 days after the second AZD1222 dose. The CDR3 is CASSPVERGTDTQYF. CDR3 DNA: TGTGCCAGCAGCCCTGTCGAGCGTGGCACAGATACGCAGTATTTT.